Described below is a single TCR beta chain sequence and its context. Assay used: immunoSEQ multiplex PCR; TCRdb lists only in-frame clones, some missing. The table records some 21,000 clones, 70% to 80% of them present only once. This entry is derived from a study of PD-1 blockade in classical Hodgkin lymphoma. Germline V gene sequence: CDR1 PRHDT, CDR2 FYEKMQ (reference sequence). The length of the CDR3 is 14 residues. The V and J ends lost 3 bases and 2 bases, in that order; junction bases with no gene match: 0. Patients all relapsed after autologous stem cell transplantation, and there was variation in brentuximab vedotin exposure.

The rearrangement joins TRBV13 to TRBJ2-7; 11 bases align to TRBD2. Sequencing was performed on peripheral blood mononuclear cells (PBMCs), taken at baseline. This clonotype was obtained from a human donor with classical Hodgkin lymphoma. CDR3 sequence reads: CASSFSGGAYEQYF. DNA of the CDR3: TGTGCCAGCAGCTTTAGCGGGGGGGCCTACGAGCAGTACTTC.